This TCR beta chain came from a study of T cells in Graves' hyperthyroidism and ophthalmopathy. General study results and limits: Most thyroid-expanded clonotypes above 0.001 were also found in blood. Ophthalmopathy got predicted by the model a median roughly six months before its onset.

The investigators amplified TCR beta CDR3 regions from RNA transcripts. HTBI primers were used for first-round RT-PCR of the TCR CDR3. TCRdb independently ran MiXCR on the multiplex PCR reads; one entry per CDR3 protein. The repertoire holds 400,000 or so distinct CDR3 sequences, with around an eighth as singletons. This CDR3 is 15 amino acids long. Germline V CDR1 and CDR2: SGHAT, FQNNGV. Of note for this clonotype: Its specificity is unknown. One end of the junction does not line up with germline, which may come from a read error.

The J gene is TRBJ1-4, the V gene TRBV11-2; D perhaps matches TRBD1 (6 bases). The receptor comes from a man in his fifties with Graves' ophthalmopathy. The material sequenced was blood. The CDR3 DNA sequence: TGCGCCAGCAGCAAGGGGGGACGGCAGAATGAAAAACTGTTTTTT. Encoded protein: CASSKGGRQNEKLFF.